A selection of T cell receptor beta chains follows, all from one sample in a study of blood T cell repertoires in COVID-19. The data were produced by immunoSEQ multiplex PCR, yet TCRdb's version contains in-frame clones alone and is incomplete. This repertoire shows around 450,000 clones, about nine tenths found once; its top ten account for 0.7%. Sequencing was carried out using PBMCs or T cells enriched from blood (not recorded which). These receptors were obtained from a woman younger than 35 who had recovered from COVID-19. The CDR3 runs from the conserved cysteine through the conserved F or W.

V gene,J gene,CDR3 protein
TRBV27,TRBJ1-3,CASSLTGTGNGNTIYF
TRBV4-1,TRBJ1-5,CASSQGRDYSNQPQHF
TRBV18,TRBJ2-1,CASSPMAGYIVDEQFF
TRBV5-1,TRBJ1-1,CASSPHQRVSNTEAFF
TRBV6-5,TRBJ1-6,CASKTGVVSPLHF
TRBV19,TRBJ1-5,CASATDGTALNQPQHF
TRBV18,TRBJ1-1,CASSIDSLNTEAFF
TRBV28,TRBJ2-5,CASSLPGLVETQYF
TRBV7-2,TRBJ2-3,CASSFTSGGHTDTQYF
TRBV7-6,TRBJ1-1,CASSLDAETVHEAFF
TRBV15,TRBJ2-5,CATSRGLAVEETQYF
TRBV12-3/TRBV12-4,TRBJ1-1,CASSEQAGTEAFF
TRBV28,TRBJ1-3,CASRDPGGGNTIYF
TRBV27,TRBJ2-2,CASSAPGQGYTGELFF
TRBV6-2/TRBV6-3,TRBJ2-7,CASSENRVSEQYF
TRBV5-4,TRBJ2-3,CASSSQRGVADTQYF
TRBV2,TRBJ1-2,CASSPSKNYLYGYTF
TRBV7-2,TRBJ1-2,CASTFPGDYGYTF
TRBV9,TRBJ1-4,CASSSGVFEKLFF
TRBV9,TRBJ2-3,CASSADPAGWTDTQYF
TRBV7-7,TRBJ2-5,CASSLGAGGEETQYF
TRBV6-6,TRBJ2-2,CASSRLGLAGGAGELFF
TRBV7-6,TRBJ1-2,CASSWTENHGYTF
TRBV7-9,TRBJ1-1,CASSLSGGLTEAFF
TRBV30,TRBJ2-7,CAWSLDRGIGEQYF
TRBV3-1/TRBV3-2,TRBJ2-1,CASSPRDSPSSYNEQFF
TRBV18,TRBJ1-1,CASSPTTDLATEAFF
TRBV10-1,TRBJ2-2,CASGDPGTGELFF
TRBV19,TRBJ1-1,CASSQRQGNLNTEAFF
TRBV19,TRBJ1-2,CASSTGGGNYGYTF
TRBV6-5,TRBJ1-1,CASLSFAGAPPEAFF
TRBV4-1,TRBJ2-5,CASSQGTSGGRTRETQYF
TRBV5-1,TRBJ2-7,CASSLSGDYEQYF
TRBV24-1,TRBJ2-3,CATSDPTGEDTQYF
TRBV3-1/TRBV3-2,TRBJ2-7,CASTRQGSSYEQYF
TRBV27,TRBJ1-1,CASSYSMNTEAFF
TRBV4-1,TRBJ1-2,CASSPDRGLNYGYTF
TRBV5-1,TRBJ1-3,CASTTSGGAGNTIYF
TRBV6-6,TRBJ1-5,CASSLTGGGQPQHF
TRBV5-1,TRBJ2-7,CASSYSLAGEAYEQYF
TRBV28,TRBJ1-5,CASSSGQGNQPQHF